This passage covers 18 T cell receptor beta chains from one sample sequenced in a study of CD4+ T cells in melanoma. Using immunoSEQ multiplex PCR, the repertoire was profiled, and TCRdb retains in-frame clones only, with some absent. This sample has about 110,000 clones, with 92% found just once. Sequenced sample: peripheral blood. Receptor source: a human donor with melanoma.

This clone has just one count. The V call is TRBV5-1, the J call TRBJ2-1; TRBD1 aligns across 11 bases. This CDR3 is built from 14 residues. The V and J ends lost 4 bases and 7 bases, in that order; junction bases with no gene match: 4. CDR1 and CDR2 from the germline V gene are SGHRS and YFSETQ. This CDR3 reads CASSPGQGANEQFF. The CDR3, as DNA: TGCGCCAGCAGCCCAGGACAGGGGGCGAATGAGCAGTTCTTC.

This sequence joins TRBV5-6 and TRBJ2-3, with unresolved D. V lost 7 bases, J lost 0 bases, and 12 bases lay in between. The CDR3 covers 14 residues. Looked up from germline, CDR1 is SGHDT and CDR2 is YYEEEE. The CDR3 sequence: CASAGSSSTDTQYF. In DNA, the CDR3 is TGTGCCAGCGCAGGATCTTCTAGCACAGATACGCAGTATTTT.

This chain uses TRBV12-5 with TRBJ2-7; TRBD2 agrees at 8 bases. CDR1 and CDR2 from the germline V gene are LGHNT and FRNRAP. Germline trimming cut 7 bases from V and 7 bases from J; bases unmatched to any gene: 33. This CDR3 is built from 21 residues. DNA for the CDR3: TGTGCTAGTGACAACACCCGTCCCCTAGCGGGTAACGATCCCCAACTCGTGGAGCAGTACTTC. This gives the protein CASDNTRPLAGNDPQLVEQYF.

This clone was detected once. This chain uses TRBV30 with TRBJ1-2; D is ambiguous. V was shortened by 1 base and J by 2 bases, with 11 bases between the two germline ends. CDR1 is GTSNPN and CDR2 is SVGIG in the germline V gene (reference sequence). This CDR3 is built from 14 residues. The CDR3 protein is CAWSEGDPNYGYTF. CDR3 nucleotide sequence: TGTGCCTGGAGTGAGGGAGACCCGAACTATGGCTACACCTTC.

The CDR3 region has the DNA TGTGCCAGCAGAAGCCCCTGGCAGGGGGCGAAGGCGAACTATGGCTACACCTTC. Its protein product is CASRSPWQGAKANYGYTF. The V gene is TRBV28, the J gene TRBJ1-2; 8 positions agree with TRBD1. CDR3 length equals 18 residues. V lost 6 bases and J lost 2; bases outside the gene matches: 17. CDR1 MDHEN and CDR2 SYDVKM come from the germline V gene.

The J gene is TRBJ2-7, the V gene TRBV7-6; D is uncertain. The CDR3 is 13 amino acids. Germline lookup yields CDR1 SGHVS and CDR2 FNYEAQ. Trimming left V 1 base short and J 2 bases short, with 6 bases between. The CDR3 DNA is TGTGCCAGCAGCTTAGAGGTGACCTACGAGCAGTACTTC. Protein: CASSLEVTYEQYF.

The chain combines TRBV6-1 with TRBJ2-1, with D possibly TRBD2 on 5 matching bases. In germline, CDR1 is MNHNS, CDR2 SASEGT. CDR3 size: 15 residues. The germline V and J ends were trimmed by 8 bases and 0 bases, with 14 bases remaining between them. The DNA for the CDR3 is TGTGCCAGCTCTTTAGCGCCTAGCTCCTACAATGAGCAGTTCTTC. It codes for CASSLAPSSYNEQFF.

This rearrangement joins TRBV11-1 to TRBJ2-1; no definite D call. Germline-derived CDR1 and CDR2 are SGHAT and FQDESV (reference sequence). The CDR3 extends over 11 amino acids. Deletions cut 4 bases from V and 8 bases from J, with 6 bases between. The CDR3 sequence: CASSSRYEQFF. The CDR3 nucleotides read TGTGCCAGCAGCTCCAGGTATGAGCAGTTCTTC.

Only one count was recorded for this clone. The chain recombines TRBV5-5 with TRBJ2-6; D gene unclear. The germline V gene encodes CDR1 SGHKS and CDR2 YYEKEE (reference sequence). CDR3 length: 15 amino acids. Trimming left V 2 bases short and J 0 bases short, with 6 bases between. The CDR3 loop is CASSLSSSGANVLTF. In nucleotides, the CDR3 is TGTGCCAGCAGCTTAAGTTCCTCTGGGGCCAACGTCCTGACTTTC.

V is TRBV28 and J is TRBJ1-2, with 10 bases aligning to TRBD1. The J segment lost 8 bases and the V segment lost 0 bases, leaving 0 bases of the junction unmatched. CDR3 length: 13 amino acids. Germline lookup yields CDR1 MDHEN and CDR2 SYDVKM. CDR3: CASSLWGQGGYTF. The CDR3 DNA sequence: TGTGCCAGCAGTTTATGGGGACAGGGGGGCTACACCTTC.

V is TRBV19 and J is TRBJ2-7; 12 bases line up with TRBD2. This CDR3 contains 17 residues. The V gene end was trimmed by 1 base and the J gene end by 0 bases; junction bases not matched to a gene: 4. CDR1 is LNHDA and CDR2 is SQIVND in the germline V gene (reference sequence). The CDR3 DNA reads TGTGCCAGTAGTATAGGGACTAGCGGGAATCCCTCCTACGAGCAGTACTTC. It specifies CASSIGTSGNPSYEQYF.

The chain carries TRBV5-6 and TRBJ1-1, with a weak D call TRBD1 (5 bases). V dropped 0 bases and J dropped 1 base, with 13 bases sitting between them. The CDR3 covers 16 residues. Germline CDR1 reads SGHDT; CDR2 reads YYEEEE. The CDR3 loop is CASSLEPQETNTEAFF. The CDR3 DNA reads TGTGCCAGCAGCTTGGAGCCACAGGAGACGAACACTGAAGCTTTCTTT.

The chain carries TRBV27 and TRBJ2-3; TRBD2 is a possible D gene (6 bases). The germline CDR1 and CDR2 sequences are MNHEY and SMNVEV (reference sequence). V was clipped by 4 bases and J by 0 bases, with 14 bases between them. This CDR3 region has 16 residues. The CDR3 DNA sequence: TGTGCCAGCAGTTCTCTACCCGGGACTAGCACAGATACGCAGTATTTT. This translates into CASSSLPGTSTDTQYF.

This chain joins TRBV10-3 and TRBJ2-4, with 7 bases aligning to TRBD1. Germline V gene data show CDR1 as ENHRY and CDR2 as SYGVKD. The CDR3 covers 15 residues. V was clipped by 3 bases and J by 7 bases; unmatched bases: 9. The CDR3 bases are TGTGCCATCAGTGAAACAGGGGTAGGGGATAACATTCAGTACTTC. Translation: CAISETGVGDNIQYF.

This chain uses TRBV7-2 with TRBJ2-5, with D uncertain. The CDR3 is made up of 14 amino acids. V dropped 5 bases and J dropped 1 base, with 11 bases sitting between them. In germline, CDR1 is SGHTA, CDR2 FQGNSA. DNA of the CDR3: TGTGCCAGCAGCCCCCTGAGTCGCCAAGAGACCCAGTACTTC. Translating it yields CASSPLSRQETQYF.

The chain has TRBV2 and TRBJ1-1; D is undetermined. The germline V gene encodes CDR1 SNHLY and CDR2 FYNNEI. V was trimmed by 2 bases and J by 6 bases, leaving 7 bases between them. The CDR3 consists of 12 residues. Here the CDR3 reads CASSEQLAEAFF. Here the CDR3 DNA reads TGTGCCAGCAGTGAACAACTGGCTGAAGCTTTCTTT.

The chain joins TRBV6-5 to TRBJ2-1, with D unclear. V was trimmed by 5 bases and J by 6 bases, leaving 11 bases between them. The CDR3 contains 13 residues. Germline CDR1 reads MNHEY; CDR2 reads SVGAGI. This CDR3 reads CASSRRMVNEQFF. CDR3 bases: TGTGCCAGCAGTCGCCGGATGGTCAATGAGCAGTTCTTC.

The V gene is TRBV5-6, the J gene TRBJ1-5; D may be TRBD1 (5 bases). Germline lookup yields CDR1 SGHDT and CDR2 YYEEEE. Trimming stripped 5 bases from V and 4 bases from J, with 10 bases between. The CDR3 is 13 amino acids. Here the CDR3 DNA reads TGTGCCAGCAGTAAGGAGGGGAATCAGCCCCAGCATTTT. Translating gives CASSKEGNQPQHF.